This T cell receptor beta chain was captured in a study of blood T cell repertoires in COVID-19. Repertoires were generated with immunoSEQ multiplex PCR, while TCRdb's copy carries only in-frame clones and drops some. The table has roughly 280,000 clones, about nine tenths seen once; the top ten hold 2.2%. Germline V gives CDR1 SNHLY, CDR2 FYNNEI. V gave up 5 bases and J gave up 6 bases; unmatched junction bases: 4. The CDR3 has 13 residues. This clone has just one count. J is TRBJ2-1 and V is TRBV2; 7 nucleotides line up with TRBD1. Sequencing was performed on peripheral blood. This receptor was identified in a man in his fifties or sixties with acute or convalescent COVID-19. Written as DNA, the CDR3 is TGTGCCAGCAGTCAGAACAGGGGCAATGAGCAGTTCTTC. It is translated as CASSQNRGNEQFF.